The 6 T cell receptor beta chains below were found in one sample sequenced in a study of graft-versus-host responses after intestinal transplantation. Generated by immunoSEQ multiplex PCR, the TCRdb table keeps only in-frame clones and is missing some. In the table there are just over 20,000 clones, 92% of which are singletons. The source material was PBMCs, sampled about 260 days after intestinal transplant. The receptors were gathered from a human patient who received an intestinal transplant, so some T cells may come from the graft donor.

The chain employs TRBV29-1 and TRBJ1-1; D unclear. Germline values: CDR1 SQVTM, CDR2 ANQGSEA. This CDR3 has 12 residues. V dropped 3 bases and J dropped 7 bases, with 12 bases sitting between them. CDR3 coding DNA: TGCAGCGTTGACAACAGTAAGAATGAAGCTTTCTTT. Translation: CSVDNSKNEAFF.

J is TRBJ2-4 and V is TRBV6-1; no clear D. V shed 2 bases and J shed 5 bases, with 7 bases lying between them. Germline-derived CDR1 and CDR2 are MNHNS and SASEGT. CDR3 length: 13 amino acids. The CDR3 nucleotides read TGTGCCAGCAGTGAAAAGGTGGAAAACATTCAGTACTTC. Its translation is CASSEKVENIQYF.

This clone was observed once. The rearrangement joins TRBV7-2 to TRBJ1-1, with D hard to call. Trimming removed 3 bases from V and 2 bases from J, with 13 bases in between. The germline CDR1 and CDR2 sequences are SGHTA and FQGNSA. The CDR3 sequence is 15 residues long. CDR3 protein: CASSLDRAANTEAFF. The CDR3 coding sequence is TGTGCCAGCAGCTTGGACCGAGCGGCTAACACTGAAGCTTTCTTT.

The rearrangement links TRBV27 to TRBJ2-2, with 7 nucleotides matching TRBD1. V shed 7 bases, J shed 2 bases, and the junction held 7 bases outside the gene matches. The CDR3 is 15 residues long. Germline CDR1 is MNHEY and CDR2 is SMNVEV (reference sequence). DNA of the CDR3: TGTGCCAGCACCGTAGGACAGGCCAACACCGGGGAGCTGTTTTTT. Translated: CASTVGQANTGELFF.

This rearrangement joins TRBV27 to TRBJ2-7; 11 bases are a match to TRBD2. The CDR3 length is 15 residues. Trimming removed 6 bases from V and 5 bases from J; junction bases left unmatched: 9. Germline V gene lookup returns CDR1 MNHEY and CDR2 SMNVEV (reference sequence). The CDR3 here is CASSTRTSGYHEQYF. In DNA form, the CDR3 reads TGTGCCAGCAGCACGAGGACTAGCGGGTACCACGAGCAGTACTTC.

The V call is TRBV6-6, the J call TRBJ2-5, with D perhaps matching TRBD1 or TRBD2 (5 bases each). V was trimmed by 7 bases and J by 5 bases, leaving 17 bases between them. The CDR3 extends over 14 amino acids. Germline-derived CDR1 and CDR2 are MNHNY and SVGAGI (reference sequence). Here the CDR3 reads CASTPGAQSETQYF. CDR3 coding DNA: TGTGCCAGCACCCCCGGGGCACAGTCCGAGACCCAGTACTTC.